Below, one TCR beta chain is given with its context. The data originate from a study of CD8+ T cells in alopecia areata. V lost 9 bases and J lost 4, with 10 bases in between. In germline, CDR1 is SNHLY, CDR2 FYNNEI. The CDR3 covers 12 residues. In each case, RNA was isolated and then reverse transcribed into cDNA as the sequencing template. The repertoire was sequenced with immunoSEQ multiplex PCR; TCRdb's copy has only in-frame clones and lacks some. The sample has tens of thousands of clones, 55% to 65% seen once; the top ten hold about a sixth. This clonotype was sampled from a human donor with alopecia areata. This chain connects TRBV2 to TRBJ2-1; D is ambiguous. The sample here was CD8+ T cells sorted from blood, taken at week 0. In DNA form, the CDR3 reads TGTGCCAGTAATATAGCTTACAATGAGCAGTTCTTC. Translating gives CASNIAYNEQFF.